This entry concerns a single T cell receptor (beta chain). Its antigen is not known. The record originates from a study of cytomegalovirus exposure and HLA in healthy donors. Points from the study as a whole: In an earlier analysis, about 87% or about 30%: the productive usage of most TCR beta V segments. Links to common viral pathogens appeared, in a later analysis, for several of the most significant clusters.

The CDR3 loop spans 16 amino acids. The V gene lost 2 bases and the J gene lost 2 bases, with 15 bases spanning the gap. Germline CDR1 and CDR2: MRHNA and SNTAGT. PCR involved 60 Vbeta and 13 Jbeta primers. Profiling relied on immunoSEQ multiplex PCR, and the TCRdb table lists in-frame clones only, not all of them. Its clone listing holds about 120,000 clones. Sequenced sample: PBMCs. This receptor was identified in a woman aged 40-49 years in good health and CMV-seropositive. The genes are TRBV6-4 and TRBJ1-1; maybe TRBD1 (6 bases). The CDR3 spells CASSDTTLQGNTEAFF. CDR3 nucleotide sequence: TGTGCCAGCAGTGACACGACCCTACAGGGAAACACTGAAGCTTTCTTT.